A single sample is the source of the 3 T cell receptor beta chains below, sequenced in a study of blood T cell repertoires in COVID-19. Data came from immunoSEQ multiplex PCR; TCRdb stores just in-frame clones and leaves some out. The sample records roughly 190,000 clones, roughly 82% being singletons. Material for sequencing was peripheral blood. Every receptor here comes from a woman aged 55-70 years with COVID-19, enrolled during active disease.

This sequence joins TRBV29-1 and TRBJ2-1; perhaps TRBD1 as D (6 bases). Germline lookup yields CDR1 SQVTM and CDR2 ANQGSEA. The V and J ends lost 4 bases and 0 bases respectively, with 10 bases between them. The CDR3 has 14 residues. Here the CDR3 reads CSVGQASSYNEQFF. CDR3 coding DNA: TGCAGCGTTGGACAGGCGAGCTCCTACAATGAGCAGTTCTTC.

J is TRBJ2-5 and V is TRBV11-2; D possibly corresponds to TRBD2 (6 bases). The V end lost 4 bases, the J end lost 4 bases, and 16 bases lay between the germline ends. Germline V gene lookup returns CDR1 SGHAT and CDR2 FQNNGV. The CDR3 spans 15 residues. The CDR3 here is CASSWGERERETQYF. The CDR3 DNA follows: TGTGCCAGCAGCTGGGGTGAACGGGAGAGAGAGACCCAGTACTTC.

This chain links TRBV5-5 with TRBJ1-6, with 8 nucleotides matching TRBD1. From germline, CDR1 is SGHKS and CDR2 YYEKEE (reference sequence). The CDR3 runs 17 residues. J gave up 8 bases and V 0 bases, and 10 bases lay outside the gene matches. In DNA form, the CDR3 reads TGTGCCAGCAGCTTGGCCCAACAGGGGGGAACTGATTCACCCCTCCACTTT. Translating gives CASSLAQQGGTDSPLHF.